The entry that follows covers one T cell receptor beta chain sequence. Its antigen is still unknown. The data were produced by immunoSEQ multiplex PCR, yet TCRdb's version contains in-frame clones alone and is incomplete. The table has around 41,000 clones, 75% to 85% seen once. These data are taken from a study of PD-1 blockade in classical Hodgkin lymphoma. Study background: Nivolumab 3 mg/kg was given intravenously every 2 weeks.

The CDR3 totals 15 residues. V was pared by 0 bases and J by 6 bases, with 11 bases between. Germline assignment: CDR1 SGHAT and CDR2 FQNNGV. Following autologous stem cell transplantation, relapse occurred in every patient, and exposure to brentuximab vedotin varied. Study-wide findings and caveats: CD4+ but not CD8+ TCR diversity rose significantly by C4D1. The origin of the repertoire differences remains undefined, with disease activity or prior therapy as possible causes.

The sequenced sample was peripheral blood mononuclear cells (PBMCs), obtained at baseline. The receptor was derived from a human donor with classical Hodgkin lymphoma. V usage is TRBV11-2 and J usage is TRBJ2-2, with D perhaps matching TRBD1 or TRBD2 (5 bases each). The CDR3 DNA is TGTGCCAGCAGCTTAGACAGGGAAGCGGCCGGGGAGCTGTTTTTT. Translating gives CASSLDREAAGELFF.